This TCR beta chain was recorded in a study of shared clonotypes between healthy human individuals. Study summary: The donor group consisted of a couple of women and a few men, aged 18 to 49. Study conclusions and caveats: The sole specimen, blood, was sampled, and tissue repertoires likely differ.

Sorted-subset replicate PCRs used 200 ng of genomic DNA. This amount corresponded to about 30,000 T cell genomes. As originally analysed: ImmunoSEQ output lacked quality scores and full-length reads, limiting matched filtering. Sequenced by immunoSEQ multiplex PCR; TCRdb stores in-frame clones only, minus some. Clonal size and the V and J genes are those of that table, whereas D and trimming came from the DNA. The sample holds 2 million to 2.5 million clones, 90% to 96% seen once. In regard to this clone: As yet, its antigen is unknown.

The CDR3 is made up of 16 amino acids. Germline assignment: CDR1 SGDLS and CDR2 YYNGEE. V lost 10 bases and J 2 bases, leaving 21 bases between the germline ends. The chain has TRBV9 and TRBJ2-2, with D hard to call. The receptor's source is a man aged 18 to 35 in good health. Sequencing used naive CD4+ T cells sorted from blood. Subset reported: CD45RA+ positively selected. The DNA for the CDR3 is TGTGCCGGCGCAGCGTACCCTACAAGTAACACCGGGGAGCTGTTTTTT. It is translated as CAGAAYPTSNTGELFF. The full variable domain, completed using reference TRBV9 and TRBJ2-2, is DSGVTQTPKHLITATGQRVTLRCSPRSGDLSVYWYQQSLDQGLQFLIQYYNGEERAKGNILERFSAQQFPDLHSELNLSSLELGDSALYFCAGAAYPTSNTGELFFGEGSRLTVL.